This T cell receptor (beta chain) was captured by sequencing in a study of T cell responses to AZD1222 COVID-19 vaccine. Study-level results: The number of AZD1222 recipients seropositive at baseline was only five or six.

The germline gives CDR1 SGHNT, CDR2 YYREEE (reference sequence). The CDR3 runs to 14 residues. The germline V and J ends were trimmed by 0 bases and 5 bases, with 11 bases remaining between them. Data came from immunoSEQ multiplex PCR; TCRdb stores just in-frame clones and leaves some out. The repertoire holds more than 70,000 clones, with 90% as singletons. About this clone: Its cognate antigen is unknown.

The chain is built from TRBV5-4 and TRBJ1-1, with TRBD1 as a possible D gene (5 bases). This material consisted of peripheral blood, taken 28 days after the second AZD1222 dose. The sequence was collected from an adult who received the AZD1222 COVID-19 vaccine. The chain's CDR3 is CASSLGGRATEAFF. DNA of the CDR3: TGTGCCAGCAGCTTGGGTGGCAGGGCAACTGAAGCTTTCTTT.